Listed below are T cell receptor beta chains from one sample, sequenced in a study of cytomegalovirus exposure and HLA in healthy donors. Assay used: immunoSEQ multiplex PCR; TCRdb lists only in-frame clones, some missing. The data show 150,000 to 200,000 clones, 60% to 85% seen once. The specimen sequenced was PBMCs. Receptors originate from a woman aged 40 to 49 in good health and CMV-seronegative. Both conserved end residues are trimmed from each CDR3.

CDR3aa	v_gene	j_gene
ASSLRQPQH	TRBV5-8	TRBJ1-5
ASSYSGRGNNEQF	TRBV6-5	TRBJ2-1
ASSRTSGINNEQF	TRBV14	TRBJ2-1
ASSLGLAGLTDTQY	TRBV7-3	TRBJ2-3
ASKREGTAYEQY	TRBV6-1	TRBJ2-7
ASSSPTSGSSYNEQF	TRBV7-3	TRBJ2-1
ASSAGLGYT	TRBV6-5	TRBJ1-2
ASSAQGYNEQF	TRBV6-4	TRBJ2-1
ASSLGGTSGVNEQF	TRBV5-5	TRBJ2-1
ASSPGYDRYEQF	TRBV14	TRBJ2-1
ASSPQQGYYGYT	TRBV6-5	TRBJ1-2
ASSPRRGGINQPQH	TRBV7-6	TRBJ1-5
ASRSTSGVSFNLAF	TRBV27	TRBJ1-1
ASSPWRETNTGELF	TRBV5-6	TRBJ2-2
ASSRTSGRAQTQY	TRBV18	TRBJ2-5
ASGGLAEQETQY	TRBV23-1	TRBJ2-5
ASSPSSRDTQY	TRBV7-7	TRBJ2-3
ASSTSGTSGSPDTQY	TRBV7-2	TRBJ2-3
ASSAQGSGANVLT	TRBV9	TRBJ2-6
ASSLRLPDRMNTEAF	TRBV18	TRBJ1-1
ASSPSTSPTYEQY	TRBV5-1	TRBJ2-7
ASSIVQAGGGTDTQY	TRBV5-1	TRBJ2-3
ASSFDRAGNTEAF	TRBV27	TRBJ1-1
SAGGEYGYT	TRBV20-1	TRBJ1-2
ASSLVQGANSPLH	TRBV7-2	TRBJ1-6
ASSERSQGSPEAF	TRBV2	TRBJ1-1
ASRGGSLYNSPLH	TRBV27	TRBJ1-6
ASRGRQGDYGYT	TRBV6-1	TRBJ1-2
ASSPRDTSSNTQY	TRBV13	TRBJ2-3
AWSPGTGNTGELF	TRBV30	TRBJ2-2
ASSAGPLKASEQF	TRBV5-1	TRBJ2-1
SVRQWEGAGVIHEQF	TRBV29-1	TRBJ2-1
ASSDRAYYGYT	TRBV9	TRBJ1-2
ASSALLAREIYEQY	TRBV7-9	TRBJ2-7
SSPGQGTSSSLV	TRBV29-1	TRBJ1-2
ASRTLRTGRSYEQY	TRBV27	TRBJ2-7
ASSPRVSGSGGYT	TRBV11-3	TRBJ1-2
SSSLVALAGPDTQY	TRBV7-9	TRBJ2-3
ASSQDVGTGPVVYGYT	TRBV4-3	TRBJ1-2
ASSRGLEETQY	TRBV5-1	TRBJ2-5
ASSPRENTEAF	TRBV18	TRBJ1-1
ASSGDRGDTEAF	TRBV5-4	TRBJ1-1
ASSIEITDRVYGYT	TRBV19	TRBJ1-2
ASSLTGGRSDTQY	TRBV7-3	TRBJ2-3
ASSLENIGSYEQY	TRBV5-5	TRBJ2-7
ASSLTTGVFYNEQF	TRBV5-6	TRBJ2-1
ASSVDTGETQY	TRBV9	TRBJ2-5
ASSSEGQPGEAF	TRBV7-2	TRBJ1-1
ASSPSNTEAF	TRBV18	TRBJ1-1
ASSVEASGRGVGKTQY	TRBV9	TRBJ2-5
ASSLGTGGFGDTQY	TRBV5-1	TRBJ2-3
ASSFRTPSSYEQY	TRBV6-6	TRBJ2-7
ASSIAGATNEKLF	TRBV19	TRBJ1-4
ARDRDREDGYT	TRBV30	TRBJ1-2
ASSKGGRGLETEAF	TRBV21-1	TRBJ1-1
ASSDGQGRTEAF	TRBV5-4	TRBJ1-1
ASTDRLPYEQY	TRBV19	TRBJ2-7
ASSPAGNYGYT	TRBV7-2	TRBJ1-2
SVGDGTGGFTNEKLF	TRBV29-1	TRBJ1-4
ASSLVLTASGSSLQETQY	TRBV5-1	TRBJ2-5